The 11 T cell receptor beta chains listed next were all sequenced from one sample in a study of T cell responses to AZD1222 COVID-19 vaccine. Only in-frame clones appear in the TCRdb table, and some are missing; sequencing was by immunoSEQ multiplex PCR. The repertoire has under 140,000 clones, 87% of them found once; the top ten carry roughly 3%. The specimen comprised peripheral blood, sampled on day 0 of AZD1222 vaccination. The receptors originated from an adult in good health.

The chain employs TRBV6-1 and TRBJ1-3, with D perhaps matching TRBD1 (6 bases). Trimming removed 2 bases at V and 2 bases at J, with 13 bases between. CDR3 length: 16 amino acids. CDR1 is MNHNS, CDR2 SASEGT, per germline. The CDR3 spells CASSEQPTGTGNTIYF. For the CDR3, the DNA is TGTGCCAGCAGTGAACAGCCCACAGGGACTGGAAACACCATATATTTT.

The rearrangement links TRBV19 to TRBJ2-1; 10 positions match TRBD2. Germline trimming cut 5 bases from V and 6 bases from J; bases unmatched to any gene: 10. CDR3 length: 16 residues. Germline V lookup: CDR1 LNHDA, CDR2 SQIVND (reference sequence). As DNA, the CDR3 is TGTGCCAGTAGTCCACAAAGCGGGAGGGCCCTCAATGAGCAGTTCTTC. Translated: CASSPQSGRALNEQFF.

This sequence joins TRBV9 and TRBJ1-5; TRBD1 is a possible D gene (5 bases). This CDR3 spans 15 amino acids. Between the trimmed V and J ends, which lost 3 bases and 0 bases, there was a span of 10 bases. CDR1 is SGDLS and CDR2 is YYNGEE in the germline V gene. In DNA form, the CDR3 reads TGTGCCAGCAGCGGAGGGGATTATAGCAATCAGCCCCAGCATTTT. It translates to CASSGGDYSNQPQHF.

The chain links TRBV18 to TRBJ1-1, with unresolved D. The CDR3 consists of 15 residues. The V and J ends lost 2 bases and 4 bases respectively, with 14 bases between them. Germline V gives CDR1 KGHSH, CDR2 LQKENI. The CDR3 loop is CASSPSQEVFTEAFF. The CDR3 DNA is TGTGCCAGCTCACCAAGCCAAGAGGTGTTCACTGAAGCTTTCTTT.

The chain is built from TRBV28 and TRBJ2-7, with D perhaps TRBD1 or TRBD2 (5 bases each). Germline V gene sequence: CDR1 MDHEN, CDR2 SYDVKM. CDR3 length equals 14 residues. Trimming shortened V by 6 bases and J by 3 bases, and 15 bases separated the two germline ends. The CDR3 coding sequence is TGTGCCAGCAGCTCAGGGACCAACTACTACGAGCAGTACTTC. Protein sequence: CASSSGTNYYEQYF.

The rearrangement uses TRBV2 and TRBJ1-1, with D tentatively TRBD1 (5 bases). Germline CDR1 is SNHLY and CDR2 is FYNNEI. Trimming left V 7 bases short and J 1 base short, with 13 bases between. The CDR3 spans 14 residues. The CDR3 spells CASTLDSPNTEAFF. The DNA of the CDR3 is TGTGCCAGCACCCTAGACAGTCCGAACACTGAAGCTTTCTTT.

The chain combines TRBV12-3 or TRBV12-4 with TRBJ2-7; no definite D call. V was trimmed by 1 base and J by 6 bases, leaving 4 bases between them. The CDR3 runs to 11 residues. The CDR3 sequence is CASSLVREQYF. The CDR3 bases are TGTGCCAGCAGTTTAGTACGCGAGCAGTACTTC.

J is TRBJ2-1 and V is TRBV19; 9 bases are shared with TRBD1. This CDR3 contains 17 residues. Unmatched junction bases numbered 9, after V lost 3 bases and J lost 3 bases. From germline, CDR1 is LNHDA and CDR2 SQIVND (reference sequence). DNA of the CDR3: TGTGCCAGTAGTATGCAGAGGGGGACAGGGATCTACAATGAGCAGTTCTTC. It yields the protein CASSMQRGTGIYNEQFF.

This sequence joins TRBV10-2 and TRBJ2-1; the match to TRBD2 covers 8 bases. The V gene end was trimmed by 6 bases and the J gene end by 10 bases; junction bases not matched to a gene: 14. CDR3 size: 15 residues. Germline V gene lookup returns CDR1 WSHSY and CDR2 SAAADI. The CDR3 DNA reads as TGCGCCAGCAGAAATAGCGGGACCGGTTCAGGGGAGCAGTTCTTC. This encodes CASRNSGTGSGEQFF.

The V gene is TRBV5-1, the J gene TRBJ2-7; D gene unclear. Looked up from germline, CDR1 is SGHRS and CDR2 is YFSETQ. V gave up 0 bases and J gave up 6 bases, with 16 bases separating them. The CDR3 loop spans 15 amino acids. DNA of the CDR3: TGCGCCAGCAGCTTGGGGGCACCCCGTTCTAGCGAGCAGTACTTC. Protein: CASSLGAPRSSEQYF.

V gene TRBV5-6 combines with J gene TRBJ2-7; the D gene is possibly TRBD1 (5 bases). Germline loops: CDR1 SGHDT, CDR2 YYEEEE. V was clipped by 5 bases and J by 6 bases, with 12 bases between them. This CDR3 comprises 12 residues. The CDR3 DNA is TGTGCCAGCAGGGGGCTGTTTAGCGAGCAGTACTTC. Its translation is CASRGLFSEQYF.